A selection of T cell receptor beta chains follows, all from one sample in a study of cytomegalovirus exposure and HLA in healthy donors. Libraries were prepared by immunoSEQ multiplex PCR; TCRdb keeps only in-frame clonotypes and omits some of them. The table records about 200,000 clones, over 65% of them present only once. Sequenced input: PBMCs. The receptors were sampled from a woman under 30 in good health and CMV-seronegative. CDR3s include the opening cysteine and the closing phenylalanine or tryptophan. Fields, in order: CDR3 protein, D gene, V gene. A D gene is named only where the DNA matches it firmly.

CDR3: CASRPGPSQKGAFF
D: .
V: TRBV5-6

CDR3: CATSPIKAGLSGYTF
D: .
V: TRBV15

CDR3: CASSFLAGGTYEQYF
D: TRBD2
V: TRBV28

CDR3: CASRPGLAGHGELFF
D: TRBD2
V: TRBV27

CDR3: CASSLGSPADTIYF
D: .
V: TRBV5-1

CDR3: CASSLRRQGLTDTQYF
D: .
V: TRBV11-2

CDR3: CASSLDRDQPQHF
D: TRBD1
V: TRBV7-3

CDR3: CASSVPGQGVSGYTF
D: TRBD1
V: TRBV28

CDR3: CASSPRTGNEQYF
D: .
V: TRBV19

CDR3: CASSGQGETNEKLFF
D: TRBD1
V: TRBV4-2

CDR3: CASSSQAGTNSPLHF
D: .
V: TRBV5-4

CDR3: CASRHGTELYEQYF
D: TRBD1
V: TRBV5-4

CDR3: CASRFDRGSYNEQFF
D: .
V: TRBV12-2

CDR3: CAWRAGRGYGYTF
D: .
V: TRBV30

CDR3: CASKGDRGGNTIYF
D: TRBD1
V: TRBV2

CDR3: CASRDEGQVNTEAFF
D: TRBD1
V: TRBV6-1

CDR3: CASSSPSGTNYEQYF
D: .
V: TRBV28

CDR3: CASSETSFRNNEQFF
D: TRBD2
V: TRBV9

CDR3: CASSTRDGSYEQYF
D: .
V: TRBV9

CDR3: CASSEQRDGGPNEQYF
D: .
V: TRBV2

CDR3: CASSLIFGPSYEQYF
D: .
V: TRBV28

CDR3: CASSSGAASTDTQYF
D: .
V: TRBV11-3